This T cell receptor beta chain was documented in a study of blood T cell repertoires in COVID-19. The CDR3 spans 14 residues. The germline V gene encodes CDR1 MNHEY and CDR2 SMNVEV (reference sequence). The V end lost 7 bases, the J end lost 6 bases, and 19 bases lay between the germline ends. Using immunoSEQ multiplex PCR, the repertoire was profiled, and TCRdb retains in-frame clones only, with some absent. The sample consists of just over 650,000 clones, about 87% of them appearing once. Input material: peripheral blood. The chain links TRBV27 to TRBJ2-7; possible D gene TRBD1, 5 bases. The TCR sequence derives from a woman aged 18-30 years with acute or convalescent COVID-19. DNA of the CDR3: TGTGCCAGCATCCTTACCCCAGGGTGGGGCGAGCAGTACTTC. Translation gives CASILTPGWGEQYF.